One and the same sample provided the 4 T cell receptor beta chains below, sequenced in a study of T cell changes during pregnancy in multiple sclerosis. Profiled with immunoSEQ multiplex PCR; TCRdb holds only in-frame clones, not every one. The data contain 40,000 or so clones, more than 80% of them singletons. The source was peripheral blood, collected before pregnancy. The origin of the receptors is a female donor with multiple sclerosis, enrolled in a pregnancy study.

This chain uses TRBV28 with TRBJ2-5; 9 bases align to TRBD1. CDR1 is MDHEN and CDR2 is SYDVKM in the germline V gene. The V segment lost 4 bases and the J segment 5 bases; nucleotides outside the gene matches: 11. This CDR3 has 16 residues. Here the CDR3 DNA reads TGTGCCAGCAGTTCCCCGGGACAGGGCCTCAGGGAGACCCAGTACTTC. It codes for CASSSPGQGLRETQYF.

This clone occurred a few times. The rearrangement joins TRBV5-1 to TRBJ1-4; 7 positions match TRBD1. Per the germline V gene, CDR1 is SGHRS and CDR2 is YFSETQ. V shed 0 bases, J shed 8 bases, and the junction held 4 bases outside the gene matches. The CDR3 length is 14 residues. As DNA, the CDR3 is TGCGCCAGCAGCTTGGGACAGGGCTGGGAAAAACTGTTTTTT. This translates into CASSLGQGWEKLFF.

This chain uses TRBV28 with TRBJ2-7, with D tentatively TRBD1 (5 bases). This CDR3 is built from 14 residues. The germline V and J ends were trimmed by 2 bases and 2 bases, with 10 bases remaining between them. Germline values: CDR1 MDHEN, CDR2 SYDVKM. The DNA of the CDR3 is TGTGCCAGCAGTTTAGCCAGGGCTACCTACGAGCAGTACTTC. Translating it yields CASSLARATYEQYF.

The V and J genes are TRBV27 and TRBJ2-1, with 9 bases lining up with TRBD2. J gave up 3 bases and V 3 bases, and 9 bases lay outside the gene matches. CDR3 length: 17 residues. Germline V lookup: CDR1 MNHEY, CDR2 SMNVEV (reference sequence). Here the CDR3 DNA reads TGTGCCAGCAGTTTGAACGGCGGGAGGGCCGTCTACAATGAGCAGTTCTTC. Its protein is CASSLNGGRAVYNEQFF.